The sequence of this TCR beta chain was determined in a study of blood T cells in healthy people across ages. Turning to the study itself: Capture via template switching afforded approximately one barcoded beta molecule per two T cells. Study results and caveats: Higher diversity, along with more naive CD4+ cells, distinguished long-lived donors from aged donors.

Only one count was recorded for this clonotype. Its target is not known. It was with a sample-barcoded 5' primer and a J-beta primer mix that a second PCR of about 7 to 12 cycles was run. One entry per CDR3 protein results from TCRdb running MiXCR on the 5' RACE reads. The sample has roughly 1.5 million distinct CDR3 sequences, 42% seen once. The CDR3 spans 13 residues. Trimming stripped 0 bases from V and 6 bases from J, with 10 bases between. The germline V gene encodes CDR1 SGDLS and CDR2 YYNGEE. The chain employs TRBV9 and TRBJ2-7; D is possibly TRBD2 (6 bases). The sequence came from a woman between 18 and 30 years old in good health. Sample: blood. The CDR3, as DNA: TGTGCCAGCAGCGTAGAAGGAGGGACCGAGCAGTACTTC. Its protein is CASSVEGGTEQYF.